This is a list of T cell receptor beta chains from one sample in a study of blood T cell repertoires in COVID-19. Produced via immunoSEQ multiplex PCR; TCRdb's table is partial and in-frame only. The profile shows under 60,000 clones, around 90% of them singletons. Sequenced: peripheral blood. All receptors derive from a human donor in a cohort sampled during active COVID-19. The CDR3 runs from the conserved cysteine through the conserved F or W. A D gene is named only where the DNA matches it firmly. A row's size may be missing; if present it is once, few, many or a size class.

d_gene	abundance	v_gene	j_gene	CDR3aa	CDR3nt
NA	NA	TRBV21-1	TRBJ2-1	CASSKVGNRAGLYNEQFF	TGTGCCAGCAGCAAAGTGGGTAATAGGGCGGGACTCTACAATGAGCAGTTCTTC
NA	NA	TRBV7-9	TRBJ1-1	CASSSGLSAAEAFF	TGTGCCAGCAGCTCGGGTTTATCGGCCGCTGAAGCTTTCTTT
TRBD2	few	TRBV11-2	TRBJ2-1	CASSLRVRGVPGLNEQFF	TGTGCCAGCAGCTTAAGGGTCCGGGGGGTCCCAGGTCTCAATGAGCAGTTCTTC
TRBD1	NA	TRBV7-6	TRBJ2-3	CASSQSWDREGDTQYF	TGTGCCAGCAGCCAGTCTTGGGACAGGGAAGGAGATACGCAGTATTTT
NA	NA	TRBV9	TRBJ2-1	CASSVARRSSYNEQFF	TGTGCCAGCAGCGTAGCCCGTCGGAGCTCCTACAATGAGCAGTTCTTC
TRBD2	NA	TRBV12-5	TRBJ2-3	CASGAGTSVPDTQYF	TGTGCTAGTGGTGCCGGGACTAGCGTACCAGATACGCAGTATTTT
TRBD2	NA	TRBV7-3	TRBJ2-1	CASSRSSGSAYNEQFF	TGTGCCAGCAGCCGATCTAGCGGGAGCGCCTACAATGAGCAGTTCTTC
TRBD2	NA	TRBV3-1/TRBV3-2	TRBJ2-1	CASSQTSGRPKQFF	TGTGCCAGCAGCCAAACTAGCGGGAGGCCGAAGCAGTTCTTC
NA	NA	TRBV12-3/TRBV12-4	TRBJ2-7	CASRGASGYEQYF	TGTGCCAGCAGGGGGGCTAGCGGCTACGAGCAGTACTTC
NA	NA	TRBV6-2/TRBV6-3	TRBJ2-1	CASSPQGGSYNEQFF	TGTGCCAGCAGCCCTCAGGGTGGTTCCTACAATGAGCAGTTCTTC
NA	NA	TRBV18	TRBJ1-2	CASSLKTGSDGYTF	TGTGCCAGCTCACTCAAAACAGGGTCTGATGGCTACACCTTC
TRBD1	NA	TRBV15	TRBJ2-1	CATRDSNNEQFF	TGTGCCACCCGGGACAGCAACAATGAGCAGTTCTTC
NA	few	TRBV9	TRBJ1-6	CASTPGQTNSPLHF	TGTGCCAGCACCCCTGGACAGACGAATTCACCCCTCCACTTT
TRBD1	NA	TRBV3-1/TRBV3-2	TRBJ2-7	CASSTGVLYEQYF	TGTGCCAGCAGCACAGGGGTGCTCTACGAGCAGTACTTC